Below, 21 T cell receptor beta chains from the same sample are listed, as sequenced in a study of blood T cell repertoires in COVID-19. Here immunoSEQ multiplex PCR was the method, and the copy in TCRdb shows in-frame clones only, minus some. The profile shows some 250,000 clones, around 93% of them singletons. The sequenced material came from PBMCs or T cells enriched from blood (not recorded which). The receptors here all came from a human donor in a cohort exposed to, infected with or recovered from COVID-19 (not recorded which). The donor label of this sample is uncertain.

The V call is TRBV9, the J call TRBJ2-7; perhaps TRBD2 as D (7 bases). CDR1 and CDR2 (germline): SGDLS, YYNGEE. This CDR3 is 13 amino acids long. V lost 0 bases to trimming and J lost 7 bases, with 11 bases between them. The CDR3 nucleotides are TGTGCCAGCAGCGTAGCCGGGGGGCGAGAGCAGTACTTC. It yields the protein CASSVAGGREQYF.

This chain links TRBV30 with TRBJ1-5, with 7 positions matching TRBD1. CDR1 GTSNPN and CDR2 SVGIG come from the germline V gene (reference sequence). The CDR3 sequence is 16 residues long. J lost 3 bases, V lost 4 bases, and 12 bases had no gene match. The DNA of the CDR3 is TGTGCCTGGACGCGCGCCGACAGGGACGTCAATCAGCCCCAGCATTTT. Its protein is CAWTRADRDVNQPQHF.

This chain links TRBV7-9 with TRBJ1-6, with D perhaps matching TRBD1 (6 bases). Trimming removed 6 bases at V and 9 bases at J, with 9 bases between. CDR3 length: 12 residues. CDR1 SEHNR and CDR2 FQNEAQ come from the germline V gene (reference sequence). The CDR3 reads CASRQGGSPLHF. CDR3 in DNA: TGTGCCAGCAGACAGGGTGGTTCACCCCTCCACTTT.

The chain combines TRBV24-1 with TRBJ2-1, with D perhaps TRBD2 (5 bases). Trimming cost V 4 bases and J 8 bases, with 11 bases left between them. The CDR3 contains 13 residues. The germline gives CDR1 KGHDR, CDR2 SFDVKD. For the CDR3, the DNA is TGTGCCACCAGTGACTTTAGCGTGCATGAGCAGTTCTTC. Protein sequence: CATSDFSVHEQFF.

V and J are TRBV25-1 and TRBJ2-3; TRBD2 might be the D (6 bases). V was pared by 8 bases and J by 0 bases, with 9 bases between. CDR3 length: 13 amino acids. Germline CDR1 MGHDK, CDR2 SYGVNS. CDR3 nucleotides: TGTGCCAGCCGCGGGACTAGCACAGATACGCAGTATTTT. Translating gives CASRGTSTDTQYF.

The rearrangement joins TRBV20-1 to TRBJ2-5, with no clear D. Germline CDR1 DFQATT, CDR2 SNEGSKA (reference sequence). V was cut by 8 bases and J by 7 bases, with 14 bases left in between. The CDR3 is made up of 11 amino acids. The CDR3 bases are TGCAGTTTCCATTGGGCAGGGACCCAGTACTTC. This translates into CSFHWAGTQYF.

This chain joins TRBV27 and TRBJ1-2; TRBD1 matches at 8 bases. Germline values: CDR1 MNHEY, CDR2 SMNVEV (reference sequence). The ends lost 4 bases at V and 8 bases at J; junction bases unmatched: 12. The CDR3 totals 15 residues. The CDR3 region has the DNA TGTGCCAGCAGTTCCTCAGGGGGCGCATGGAAAGGCTACACCTTC. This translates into CASSSSGGAWKGYTF.

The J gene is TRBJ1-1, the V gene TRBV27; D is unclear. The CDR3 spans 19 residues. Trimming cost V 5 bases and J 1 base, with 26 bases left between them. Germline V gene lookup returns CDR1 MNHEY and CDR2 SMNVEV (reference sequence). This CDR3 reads CASSALSSRAAYRNTEAFF. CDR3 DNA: TGTGCCAGCAGTGCCCTGAGTTCGAGGGCTGCATATCGGAACACTGAAGCTTTCTTT.

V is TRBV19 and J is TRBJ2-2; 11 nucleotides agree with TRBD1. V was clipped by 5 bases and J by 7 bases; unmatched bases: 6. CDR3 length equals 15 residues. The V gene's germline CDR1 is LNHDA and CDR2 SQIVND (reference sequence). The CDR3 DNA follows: TGTGCCAGTAGTCCGGACAGGGGGCTAGACGGGGAGCTGTTTTTT. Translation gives CASSPDRGLDGELFF.

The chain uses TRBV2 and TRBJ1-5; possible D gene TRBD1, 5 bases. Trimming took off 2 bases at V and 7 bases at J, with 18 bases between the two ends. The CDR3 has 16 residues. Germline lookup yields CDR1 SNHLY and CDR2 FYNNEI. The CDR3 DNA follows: TGTGCCAGCAGTGAATCTGAAGGGATCGGGGGACAGCCCCAGCATTTT. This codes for CASSESEGIGGQPQHF.

CDR3 bases: TGTGCCAGCAGTTTCGGACAGACTTACGAGCAGTACTTC. Encoded protein: CASSFGQTYEQYF. The chain combines TRBV27 with TRBJ2-7, with a weak D call TRBD1 (6 bases). Trimming removed 3 bases from V and 4 bases from J, with 10 bases in between. The CDR3 is 13 amino acids. Per the germline V gene, CDR1 is MNHEY and CDR2 is SMNVEV (reference sequence).

The CDR3 protein is CASSQPIARGQGSINYNSPLHF. As DNA, the CDR3 is TGCGCCAGCAGTCAACCAATTGCCCGGGGACAGGGGTCTATCAACTATAATTCACCCCTCCACTTT. The chain has TRBV23-1 and TRBJ1-6, with 10 bases aligning to TRBD1. TRBV23-1 qualifies as an ORF whose function is uncertain. J lost 3 bases, V lost 2 bases, and 19 bases had no gene match. CDR3 size: 22 residues.

CDR3 loop: CASSPTMTSGGIGEQFF. The CDR3 bases are TGTGCCAGCAGCCCAACTATGACTAGCGGGGGGATCGGTGAGCAGTTCTTC. V and J are TRBV7-9 and TRBJ2-1; 13 bases agree with TRBD2. The CDR3 contains 17 residues. V lost 5 bases to trimming and J lost 9 bases; unmatched junction nucleotides: 13. Per germline, CDR1 SEHNR and CDR2 FQNEAQ (reference sequence).

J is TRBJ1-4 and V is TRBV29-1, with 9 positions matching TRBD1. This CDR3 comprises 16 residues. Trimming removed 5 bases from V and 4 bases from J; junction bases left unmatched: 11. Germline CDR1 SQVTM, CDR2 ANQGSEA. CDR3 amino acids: CSVSTGGQPHNEKLFF. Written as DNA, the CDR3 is TGCAGCGTTTCCACAGGGGGCCAACCCCATAATGAAAAACTGTTTTTT.

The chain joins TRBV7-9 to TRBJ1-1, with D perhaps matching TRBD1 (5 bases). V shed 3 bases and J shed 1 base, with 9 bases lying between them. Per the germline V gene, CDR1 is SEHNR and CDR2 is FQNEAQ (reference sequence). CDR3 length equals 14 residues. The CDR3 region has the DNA TGTGCCAGCAGCTTGGGGCGATCGAACACTGAAGCTTTCTTT. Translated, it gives CASSLGRSNTEAFF.

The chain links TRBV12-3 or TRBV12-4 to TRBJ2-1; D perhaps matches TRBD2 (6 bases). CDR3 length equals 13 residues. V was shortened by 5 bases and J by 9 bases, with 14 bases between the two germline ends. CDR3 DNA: TGTGCCAGCAGTCCGCGGGACCGCGGTGAGCAGTTCTTC. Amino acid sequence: CASSPRDRGEQFF.

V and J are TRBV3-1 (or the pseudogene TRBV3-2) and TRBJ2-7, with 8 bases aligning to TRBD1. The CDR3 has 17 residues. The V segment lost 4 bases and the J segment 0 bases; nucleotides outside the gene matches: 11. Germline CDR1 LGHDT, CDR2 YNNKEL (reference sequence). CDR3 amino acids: CASSRTTGVSSSYEQYF. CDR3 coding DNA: TGTGCCAGCAGCCGGACGACAGGGGTGAGTTCCTCCTACGAGCAGTACTTC.

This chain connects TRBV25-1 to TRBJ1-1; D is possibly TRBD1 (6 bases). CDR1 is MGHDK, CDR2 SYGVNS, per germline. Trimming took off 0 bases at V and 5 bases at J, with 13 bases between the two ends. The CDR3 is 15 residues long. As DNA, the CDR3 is TGTGCCAGCAGTGAATATATTACAGGGAAAACTGAAGCTTTCTTT. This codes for CASSEYITGKTEAFF.

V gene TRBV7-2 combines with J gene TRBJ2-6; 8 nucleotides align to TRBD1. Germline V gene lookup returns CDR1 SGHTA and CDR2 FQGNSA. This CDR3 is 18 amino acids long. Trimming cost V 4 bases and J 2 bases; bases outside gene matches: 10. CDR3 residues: CASSSRGTGGTGANVLTF. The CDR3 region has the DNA TGTGCCAGCAGCTCGCGGGGAACAGGGGGTACTGGGGCCAACGTCCTGACTTTC.

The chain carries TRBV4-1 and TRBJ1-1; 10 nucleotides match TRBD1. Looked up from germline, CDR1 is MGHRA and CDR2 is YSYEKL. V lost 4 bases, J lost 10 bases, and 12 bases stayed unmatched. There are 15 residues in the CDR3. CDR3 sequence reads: CASSLPGQGSEGAFF. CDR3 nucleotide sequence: TGCGCCAGCAGCCTGCCGGGACAGGGGAGCGAGGGAGCTTTCTTT.

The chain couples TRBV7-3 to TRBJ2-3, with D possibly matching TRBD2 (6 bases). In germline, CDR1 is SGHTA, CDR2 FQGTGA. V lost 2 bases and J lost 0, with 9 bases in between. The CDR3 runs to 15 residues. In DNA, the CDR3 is TGTGCCAGCAGCTTACTAGCGCACAGCACAGATACGCAGTATTTT. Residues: CASSLLAHSTDTQYF.